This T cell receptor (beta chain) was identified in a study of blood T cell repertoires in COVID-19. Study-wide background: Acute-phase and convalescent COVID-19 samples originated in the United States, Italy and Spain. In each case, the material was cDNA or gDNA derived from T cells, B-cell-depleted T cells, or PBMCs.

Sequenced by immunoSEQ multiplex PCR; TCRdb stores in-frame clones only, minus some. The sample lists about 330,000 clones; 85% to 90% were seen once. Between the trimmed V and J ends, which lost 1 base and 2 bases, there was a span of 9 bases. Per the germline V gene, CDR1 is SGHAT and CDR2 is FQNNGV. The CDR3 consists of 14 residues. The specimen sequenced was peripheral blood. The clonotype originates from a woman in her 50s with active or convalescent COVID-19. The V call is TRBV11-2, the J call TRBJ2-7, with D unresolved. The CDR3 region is CASSLAPGAYEQYF. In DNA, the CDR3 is TGTGCCAGCAGCTTAGCCCCGGGTGCCTACGAGCAGTACTTC.